This note documents a single T cell receptor beta chain sequence. What it recognizes is unknown. These data are taken from a study of T cell responses to AZD1222 COVID-19 vaccine. Germline V lookup: CDR1 SGHDT, CDR2 YYEEEE. The germline V and J ends were trimmed by 0 bases and 0 bases, with 6 bases remaining between them. This CDR3 region has 15 residues. The assay was immunoSEQ multiplex PCR, and TCRdb's table has in-frame clones only and misses some. This sample has around 110,000 clones, with about 90% found just once. Findings and limits, study-wide: In a largely white British group with more females than males, clonal diversity was possibly underestimated. Reportedly, nearly half the spike-specific TCRs target unmutated variant regions. Baseline seropositives among AZD1222 recipients totaled only five to seven. Recipients of two AZD1222 doses showed rising Spike-specific TCR breadth and depth.

Specimen: peripheral blood, collected on day 0 of AZD1222 vaccination. The rearrangement uses TRBV5-6 and TRBJ2-2; D possibly corresponds to TRBD2 (6 bases). The sequence was collected from an adult in good health. The CDR3 region is CASSLGGTNTGELFF. Written as DNA, the CDR3 is TGTGCCAGCAGCTTGGGCGGGACGAACACCGGGGAGCTGTTTTTT.